The 14 T cell receptor beta chains in this list originate from one sample, sequenced in a study of blood T cell repertoires in COVID-19 (TCRdb year 2020). The library was obtained by the immunoSEQ multiplex PCR assay. The source is immuneACCESS, and TCRdb retained only in-frame sequences with V and J called. Part of the clones is not carried over; for the studies checked, unresolved V genes explain less than half of this, and the remainder is unexplained. This sample comprises 350,000 to 450,000 clones, 85% of them detected only once. In total, the top ten clones hold about 3.6% of the sample. Material: peripheral blood. The receptors derive from a woman between 18 and 29 years old with acute or convalescent COVID-19.

The V call is TRBV29-1, the J call TRBJ2-2; D might be TRBD1 (6 bases). Trimming removed 2 bases from V and 0 bases from J, with 10 bases in between. The CDR3 sequence is 15 residues long. Germline CDR1 SQVTM, CDR2 ANQGSEA. The CDR3 reads CSVERDTANTGELFF. DNA for the CDR3: TGCAGCGTTGAAAGGGACACCGCGAACACCGGGGAGCTGTTTTTT.

The chain couples TRBV5-8 to TRBJ1-5; TRBD1 might be the D (5 bases). V lost 1 base and J 4 bases, leaving 12 bases between the germline ends. This CDR3 is built from 15 residues. Germline-derived CDR1 and CDR2 are SGHTS and YDEGEE. The CDR3 sequence: CASSLSLQDNQPQHF. CDR3 DNA sequence: TGTGCCAGCAGCTTGTCTTTACAGGATAATCAGCCCCAGCATTTT.

This sequence joins TRBV7-9 and TRBJ2-1, with TRBD2 identical over 8 bases. There are 14 residues in the CDR3. The germline V gene has CDR1 SEHNR and CDR2 FQNEAQ (reference sequence). V lost 7 bases to trimming and J lost 9 bases; unmatched junction nucleotides: 11. This CDR3 is CASTTTSAIVEQFF. The CDR3 DNA reads TGTGCCAGCACCACGACTAGCGCAATCGTTGAGCAGTTCTTC. Full variable domain (rest looked up from reference TRBV7-9 and TRBJ2-1): DTGVSQNPRHKITKRGQNVTFRCDPISEHNRLYWYRQTLGQGPEFLTYFQNEAQLEKSRLLSDRFSAERPKGSFSTLEIQRTEQGDSAMYLCASTTTSAIVEQFFGPGTRLTVL.

The chain uses TRBV7-8 and TRBJ1-1; D is uncertain. V was pared by 1 base and J by 5 bases, with 14 bases between. Per the germline V gene, CDR1 is SGHVS and CDR2 is FQNEAQ. CDR3 size: 15 residues. For the CDR3, the DNA is TGTGCCAGCAGCTTAGATCCGAGGGCTCGGACTGAAGCTTTCTTT. Translated: CASSLDPRARTEAFF.

This chain uses TRBV5-1 with TRBJ1-1, with D possibly matching TRBD1 (6 bases). Germline loops: CDR1 SGHRS, CDR2 YFSETQ. Trimming stripped 3 bases from V and 1 base from J, with 13 bases between. This CDR3 has 15 residues. The CDR3 loop reads CASSSDMGQNTEAFF. Written as DNA, the CDR3 is TGCGCCAGCAGCTCGGATATGGGACAGAACACTGAAGCTTTCTTT.

The gene calls are TRBV19 and TRBJ1-4, with no clear D. V was trimmed by 4 bases and J by 5 bases, leaving 8 bases between them. Germline V gene sequence: CDR1 LNHDA, CDR2 SQIVND (reference sequence). This CDR3 comprises 13 residues. CDR3 DNA: TGTGCCAGTAGTAATACGGGAAATGAAAAACTGTTTTTT. Residues: CASSNTGNEKLFF.

The gene calls are TRBV6-5 and TRBJ2-7; D gene unclear. Trimming removed 7 bases at V and 7 bases at J, with 11 bases between. The germline gives CDR1 MNHEY, CDR2 SVGAGI. The CDR3 contains 11 residues. The CDR3 DNA follows: TGTGCCAGCATCCGAGTGTCGGAGCAGTACTTC. Its protein is CASIRVSEQYF.

This rearrangement joins TRBV5-6 to TRBJ2-4, with TRBD1 identical over 8 bases. With 2 bases clipped from V and 0 bases from J, the junction kept 4 bases outside the gene matches. In germline, CDR1 is SGHDT, CDR2 YYEEEE. There are 16 residues in the CDR3. The CDR3 region has the DNA TGTGCCAGCAGCTTCAGGGGGCTCTCAGCCAAAAACATTCAGTACTTC. This sequence encodes CASSFRGLSAKNIQYF.

V is TRBV19 and J is TRBJ1-2; D unresolved. V lost 1 base and J lost 5, with 8 bases in between. The germline gives CDR1 LNHDA, CDR2 SQIVND (reference sequence). The length of the CDR3 is 13 residues. Written as DNA, the CDR3 is TGTGCCAGTAGTATAGGCACAGCTTATGGCTACACCTTC. Encoded protein: CASSIGTAYGYTF.

This clone was observed a handful of times. This sequence joins TRBV19 and TRBJ1-2; TRBD1 is a possible D gene (6 bases). Germline loops: CDR1 LNHDA, CDR2 SQIVND (reference sequence). The CDR3 runs to 12 residues. Trimming removed 7 bases from V and 4 bases from J, with 10 bases in between. The CDR3 bases are TGTGCCAGTAACCAGGGGAGCTATGGCTACACCTTC. Amino acid sequence: CASNQGSYGYTF.

The rearrangement links TRBV5-1 to TRBJ2-3; 8 positions match TRBD2. V shed 2 bases and J 1 base; nucleotides not matched to a gene: 9. The CDR3 totals 17 residues. Germline CDR1 is SGHRS and CDR2 is YFSETQ. DNA for the CDR3: TGCGCCAGCAGCTTAAGTTCCAGCGGGAGCCGCACAGATACGCAGTATTTT. It is translated as CASSLSSSGSRTDTQYF.

This chain uses TRBV24-1 with TRBJ2-2; 9 bases fit TRBD1. Germline V CDR1 and CDR2: KGHDR, SFDVKD. After removal of 7 bases from V and 5 bases from J, the junction contained 7 bases not matched to a gene. The CDR3 runs to 15 residues. The CDR3 region has the DNA TGTGCCACCAGCCCGGGACAGGGAAGGACCGGGGAGCTGTTTTTT. Its translation: CATSPGQGRTGELFF.

This chain links TRBV5-8 with TRBJ1-5; 7 nucleotides line up with TRBD1. Germline values: CDR1 SGHTS, CDR2 YDEGEE. Trimming at V came to 4 bases and at J to 5 bases, leaving 9 bases not matched to a gene. This CDR3 has 15 residues. The CDR3 DNA reads TGTGCCAGCAGCGAAGGACAGGCCACCGATCAGCCCCAGCATTTT. Protein: CASSEGQATDQPQHF.

The chain recombines TRBV25-1 with TRBJ1-5, with 9 bases fitting TRBD1. The CDR3 length is 15 residues. Looked up from germline, CDR1 is MGHDK and CDR2 is SYGVNS. The trim removed 4 bases at V and 6 bases at J, leaving 7 bases unmatched. The CDR3 loop reads CASSGKGQGVQPQHF. DNA for the CDR3: TGTGCCAGCAGTGGTAAGGGACAGGGAGTTCAGCCCCAGCATTTT. The full variable domain, with the rest looked up from reference TRBV25-1 and TRBJ1-5, is EADIYQTPRYLVIGTGKKITLECSQTMGHDKMYWYQQDPGMELHLIHYSYGVNSTEKGDLSSESTVSRIRTEHFPLTLESARPSHTSQYLCASSGKGQGVQPQHFGDGTRLSIL.